This record concerns one T cell receptor beta chain sequence. This clonotype showed up many times. Its antigen is not yet known. No base qualities exist here, and no much larger clone lies one base off it. Stable Graves' hyperthyroidism was defined as the absence of progression to ophthalmopathy over 18 months of follow-up. Hyperthyroidism patients were aged 18 to 65 years and newly diagnosed, with disease duration of less than 2 months. The study excluded patients with uncontrolled infections, other autoimmune diseases, pregnancy or lactation. Diagnoses relied on clinical symptoms, serum thyroxine and TRAb, thyroid ultrasound and orbital computed tomography. PBMCs were separated from approximately 10 ml of fresh peripheral blood using Ficoll-Paque density gradient centrifugation. Total RNA was extracted using Trizol reagent, and RNA quality was assessed on an Agilent 2100 Bioanalyzer. The TCR beta CDR3 regions were amplified from the RNA transcripts. For the first round of RT-PCR on the TCR CDR3, the HTBI primer set was used together with the Qiagen OneStep RT-PCR kit. Libraries were constructed in a second round of multiplex PCR, after which size selection and purification were performed. Sequencing of the libraries was done on an Illumina HiSeq2000 using paired-end 100 bp reads. Under the source paper's analysis protocol: Raw data were processed with SOAPnuke, discarding reads with adapters, uncalled bases, mean Phred below 15, or no exact constant-primer or identifier match. COPE v1.2.5 was used to merge the high-quality paired reads, and each unique nucleotide sequence was defined as a clonotype. MiTCR v1.1 was used to align the clonotypes against IMGT TRBV, TRBD and TRBJ reference segments. The analysis included only V-J combinations with a frequency above 0.0001, which together covered 98% to 99.2% of the repertoires. A TCS score was defined as the ratio between F50 (clonal expansion) and ExV (chaos), using BLOSUM62-based TCRdist between CDR3 peptides within each V-J. Welch's t-statistics and random forest reduced roughly 500 V-J features to about 12, which were used in a naive Bayes classifier (R e1071). TCRdb ran its own pipeline on the public reads, namely fastp trimming at Q25 and MiXCR clone calling, and kept in-frame beta chains. A single entry per CDR3 protein holds the most common genes and DNA from its merged rows. These V and J calls originate from TCRdb's pipeline instead of the authors' own analysis. This sample holds about 700,000 distinct CDR3 sequences; 14% were observed only once. The ten top clones hold about 10% of the sample.

These data belong to a study of T cells in Graves' hyperthyroidism and ophthalmopathy (dated by TCRdb to between 2019 and 2020). Concerning the study at large: Peripheral blood was collected at initial diagnosis, before any treatment. TCR V-J signatures able to tell the groups apart were searched for in a discovery cohort of 100 patients, of whom 43 had Graves' ophthalmopathy and 55 to 60 had stable Graves' hyperthyroidism. Prospective prediction of ophthalmopathy was tested in an independent validation cohort consisting of fewer than 20 hyperthyroidism patients and 15 or so patients who later progressed to ophthalmopathy. For training and testing, the roughly 97 patients in the discovery cohort were randomly divided in a 7:3 ratio. The study also compared thyroid tissue and blood T-cell repertoires from five or six Graves' hyperthyroidism patients. After blood sampling, hyperthyroidism patients were treated with methimazole at a starting dose of 30 mg daily, and ophthalmopathy patients were treated with high-dose intravenous methylprednisolone. TCR Vbeta CDR3 sequencing of 135 peripheral blood samples (over 40 ophthalmopathy, about 80 hyperthyroidism and roughly 17 progressor patients) is reported in the paper. Here is what the overall study found, with its caveats: A model built on a 13 V-J signature distinguished ophthalmopathy from stable hyperthyroidism, reaching roughly 88% sensitivity and 81.08% specificity in cross-validation and 80%/75% in testing. In validation, progression to ophthalmopathy was predicted by the model with 70.59% sensitivity and around 76% specificity, a median of about 6.8 months before onset. Sample size was not statistically predetermined, and blinding of investigators to group allocation was not performed. Most expanded thyroid clonotypes (frequency above 0.001) were also detected in blood, a finding suggesting that blood repertoires may reflect thyroid immune responses.

The CDR3 contains 17 residues, cysteine and phenylalanine counted. The sequence is cut down to CDR3 DNA, 51 bases in frame from base 1. From V the trimming removes 0 bases and from J it removes 6 bases, while the gene matches leave 9 bases of the junction unaccounted for. Taken from the germline V gene, the CDR1 and CDR2 loops are SGDLS and YYNGEE. Sequencing input: blood. The sequence came from a woman between 18 and 29 years old with Graves' hyperthyroidism. The chain links TRBV9 with TRBJ2-1; 10 of the junction bases match TRBD1. The DNA reads TGTGCCAGCAGCGTAGGCCCGACAGGGGGCTTGTCCAATGAGCAGTTCTTC. Translated, it reads CASSVGPTGGLSNEQFF.